This is a list of T cell receptor beta chains from one sample in a study of monozygotic twins with inflammatory bowel disease. TCRdb re-called the 5' RACE reads; one entry per CDR3 protein, DNA not given. Its clone listing holds some 160,000 distinct CDR3 sequences. Sequenced material: blood. These receptor sequences come from a human donor with ulcerative colitis or Crohn's disease, or a healthy co-twin of an affected twin (not recorded which). The CDR3 runs from the conserved cysteine through the conserved F or W.

CDR3 length	V gene	J gene	CDR3 protein
16	TRBV2	TRBJ2-3	CASDRQGGGGTDTQYF
16	TRBV7-2	TRBJ2-7	CASSQLGLAGGSEQYF
16	TRBV6-5	TRBJ2-5	CASSYSTGGVGETQYF
14	TRBV9	TRBJ1-4	CASSVAGGGEKLFF
13	TRBV20-1	TRBJ1-5	CSASPGYNQPQHF
15	TRBV30	TRBJ1-3	CAWRDTDISGNTIYF
13	TRBV5-1	TRBJ1-1	CASSFKQNTEAFF
16	TRBV7-9	TRBJ2-7	CASSLEFGQGSYEQYF
13	TRBV7-2	TRBJ2-7	CASSPRWGGEQYF
14	TRBV12-3/TRBV12-4	TRBJ2-2	CASSPWTETGELFF
15	TRBV12-3/TRBV12-4	TRBJ2-3	CASSFRAGKTDTQYF
16	TRBV5-1	TRBJ2-3	CASSYHVTVDTDTQYF
15	TRBV11-1	TRBJ2-1	CASSFSGGSYNEQFF
11	TRBV6-1	TRBJ2-5	CASSESGPQYF
13	TRBV5-1	TRBJ2-2	CASSLAYTGELFF
16	TRBV5-1	TRBJ2-1	CASSLAFGGRSDEQFF
15	TRBV7-8	TRBJ1-5	CASSLGTGAYQPQHF
17	TRBV24-1	TRBJ2-1	CATSDFPLDGRINEQFF
16	TRBV6-1	TRBJ1-6	CASSENRRAYNSPLHF
16	TRBV6-5	TRBJ2-1	CASSYRIAGALNEQFF
14	TRBV5-4	TRBJ1-1	CASSYWTGRTEAFF
12	TRBV30	TRBJ1-1	CAWSTGGPEAFF
14	TRBV20-1	TRBJ1-4	CSAEPGTGAGKLFF
16	TRBV15	TRBJ2-3	CATSPRLGQGTDTQYF